The sequence of this TCR beta chain was determined in a study of CD8 T cells in ankylosing spondylitis. Looked up from germline, CDR1 is SQVTM and CDR2 is ANQGSEA. V gave up 4 bases and J gave up 4 bases, with 8 bases separating them. CDR3 length equals 11 residues. One entry per CDR3 protein results from TCRdb running MiXCR on the 5' RACE reads. The sample has about 250,000 distinct CDR3 sequences; 15% to 20% are singletons. This clonotype was observed once. This sequence joins TRBV29-1 and TRBJ2-7, with a tentative D call TRBD1 (6 bases). The receptor's source is a male donor with ankylosing spondylitis or in good health (not recorded which). Material for sequencing was blood, either unsorted or a sorted T cell fraction (not recorded which). In DNA, the CDR3 is TGCAGCGTTGTGACAGGTTACGAGCAGTACTTC. Amino acids: CSVVTGYEQYF.